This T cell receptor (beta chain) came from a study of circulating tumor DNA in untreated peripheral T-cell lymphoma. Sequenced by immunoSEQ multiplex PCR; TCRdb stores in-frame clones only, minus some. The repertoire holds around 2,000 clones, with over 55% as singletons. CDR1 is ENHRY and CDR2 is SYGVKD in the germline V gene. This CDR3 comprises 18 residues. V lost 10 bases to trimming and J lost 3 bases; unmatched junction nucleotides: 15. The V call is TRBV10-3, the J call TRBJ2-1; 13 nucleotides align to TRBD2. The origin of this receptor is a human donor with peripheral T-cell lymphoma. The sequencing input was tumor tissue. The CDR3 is CATRDGTSGKALYNEQFF. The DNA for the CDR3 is TGTGCCACCCGGGACGGGACTAGCGGGAAAGCCCTCTACAATGAGCAGTTCTTC.